Below, one TCR beta chain is given with its context. Its antigen is currently unknown. The germline V gene encodes CDR1 ENHRY and CDR2 SYGVKD. V dropped 4 bases and J dropped 4 bases, with 13 bases sitting between them. The CDR3 is made up of 14 amino acids. The data stem from a study of CD8+ T cells in alopecia areata. Overall study: Tofacitinib administration persisted for 6 to 18 months, succeeded by 6 months off drug. General study findings and limits: For lesional scalp, especially alopecia totalis/universalis, clonality was higher than in normal scalp.

Sample treatment: oral pan-JAK inhibitor, 5-10 mg twice daily. Obtained from alopecia areata patients were lesional scalp punch biopsies along with peripheral blood. Both CD4+ and CD8+ T cells were separated by sorting PBMCs. cDNA serving as the sequencing template came from extracted, reverse transcribed RNA. Using immunoSEQ multiplex PCR, the repertoire was profiled, and TCRdb retains in-frame clones only, with some absent. Among nearly 200,000 clones listed, more than 45% were seen once. This TCR was recovered from a human donor with alopecia areata. Specimen: CD4+ T cells sorted from blood, collected at week 24, from a patient treated with tofacitinib. V and J are TRBV10-3 and TRBJ1-1; D gene uncertain. The CDR3 nucleotides are TGTGCCATCAGTGCGCGCCAGCCTGCCACTGAAGCTTTCTTT. It encodes CAISARQPATEAFF.